These 27 T cell receptor beta chains came from one sample sequenced in a study of post-analysis software for immune sequencing data. Broader study findings: Five TRBV segments, including TRBV5-6, TRBV5-1 and TRBV20-1, were more frequent in patients than controls.

Researchers reported that TCR beta cDNA libraries carried unique molecular identifiers. TCRdb re-called the PCR reads with MiXCR, one entry per CDR3 protein. Of 800,000 to 950,000 distinct CDR3 sequences listed, roughly 50% are singletons. These TCRs are of unknown antigen specificity. Sequenced input: blood. The receptors originated from a girl aged 5-17 years with multiple sclerosis.

V usage is TRBV29-1 and J usage is TRBJ2-1, with 10 bases that match TRBD2. This CDR3 contains 15 residues. The junction had 6 bases not matched to a gene; V was cut back by 7 bases and J by 0 bases. CDR1 and CDR2 (germline): SQVTM, ANQGSEA. The CDR3 reads CSGARTSGSYNEQFF. In nucleotides, the CDR3 is TGCAGCGGCGCCCGGACTAGCGGCTCCTACAATGAGCAGTTCTTC.

As to this clonotype: Mismatch with germline at one junction end may stem from a read error. This chain connects TRBV20-1 to TRBJ2-7, with D uncertain. Germline V gene data show CDR1 as DFQATT and CDR2 as SNEGSKA (reference sequence). This CDR3 is 13 amino acids long. This chain's CDR3 is CSARDSTSYEQYF. The DNA of the CDR3 is TGCAGTGCTAGAGATTCGACTTCCTACGAACAGTACTTC.

The chain is built from TRBV11-2 and TRBJ2-1; a weak D match, TRBD2 (6 bases). Germline-derived CDR1 and CDR2 are SGHAT and FQNNGV. Trimming removed 6 bases at V and 7 bases at J, with 16 bases between. The CDR3 loop spans 14 amino acids. CDR3 region: CASSFGDFENEQFF. CDR3 sequence (DNA): TGTGCCAGCAGTTTTGGGGACTTTGAAAATGAGCAGTTCTTC.

The chain has TRBV3-1 and TRBJ1-2; 9 nucleotides agree with TRBD1. Germline values: CDR1 LGHDT, CDR2 YNNKEL (reference sequence). The CDR3 has 14 amino acids. V shed 3 bases, J shed 5 bases, and the junction held 4 bases outside the gene matches. The CDR3 is CASSHGTGRYGYTF. The CDR3 region has the DNA TGTGCCAGCAGCCACGGGACAGGGAGATATGGCTACACCTTC.

V and J are TRBV10-1 and TRBJ2-7; TRBD2 might be the D (6 bases). V lost 0 bases to trimming and J lost 4 bases, with 7 bases between them. The CDR3 has 13 amino acids. Looked up from germline, CDR1 is WNHNN and CDR2 is SYGVQD (reference sequence). The CDR3 DNA sequence: TGCGCCAGCAGTGAGTCGGGGACTTACGAGCAGTACTTC. Translated: CASSESGTYEQYF.

The rearrangement joins TRBV7-9 to TRBJ2-1; D possibly matches TRBD1 or TRBD2 (5 bases each). Germline V gene data show CDR1 as SEHNR and CDR2 as FQNEAQ (reference sequence). The CDR3 contains 15 residues. The germline V and J ends were trimmed by 1 base and 9 bases, with 16 bases remaining between them. The chain's CDR3 is CASSLEGSRGPEQFF. CDR3 DNA: TGTGCCAGCAGCTTAGAGGGGAGTAGGGGCCCTGAGCAGTTCTTC.

In this sample, this clonotype turned up a few times. The genes are TRBV5-5 and TRBJ2-7; 7 positions agree with TRBD1. CDR3 length: 15 residues. Per germline, CDR1 SGHKS and CDR2 YYEKEE (reference sequence). Unmatched junction bases numbered 7, after V lost 2 bases and J lost 2 bases. CDR3 loop: CASSLGQARTYEQYF. CDR3 in DNA: TGTGCCAGCAGCTTAGGACAGGCGAGAACCTACGAGCAGTACTTC. The full variable domain, with the rest looked up from reference TRBV5-5 and TRBJ2-7, is DAGVTQSPTHLIKTRGQQVTLRCSPISGHKSVSWYQQVLGQGPQFIFQYYEKEERGRGNFPDRFSARQFPNYSSELNVNALLLGDSALYLCASSLGQARTYEQYFGPGTRLTVT.

The rearrangement uses TRBV6-1 and TRBJ2-7; perhaps TRBD1 as D (6 bases). V shed 3 bases and J shed 2 bases, with 14 bases lying between them. Germline assignment: CDR1 MNHNS and CDR2 SASEGT. CDR3 length: 15 residues. The CDR3 region has the DNA TGTGCCAGCAGTGAGGACAGTATTCGGGCCTACGAGCAGTACTTC. It encodes CASSEDSIRAYEQYF.

The genes are TRBV14 and TRBJ2-6; 7 bases match TRBD1. Germline CDR1 and CDR2: SGHDN and FVKESK. Unmatched junction bases numbered 7, after V lost 2 bases and J lost 3 bases. The CDR3 runs to 17 residues. The CDR3 coding sequence is TGTGCCAGCAGCCAAATTACAGGGGAAGGTGGGGCCAACGTCCTGACTTTC. This gives the protein CASSQITGEGGANVLTF.

The V and J genes are TRBV5-1 and TRBJ2-7, with a possible D match to TRBD1 (6 bases). CDR1 is SGHRS and CDR2 is YFSETQ in the germline V gene. This CDR3 has 13 amino acids. The V end lost 1 base, the J end lost 3 bases, and 8 bases lay between the germline ends. The CDR3 loop reads CASSLQGHYEQYF. DNA for the CDR3: TGCGCCAGCAGCTTGCAGGGACACTACGAGCAGTACTTC.

The chain uses TRBV7-6 and TRBJ2-1; 8 bases map to TRBD1. Per germline, CDR1 SGHVS and CDR2 FNYEAQ. CDR3 length equals 16 residues. V was pared by 1 base and J by 6 bases, with 8 bases of the junction left unmatched. CDR3 residues: CASSLGPNQGANEQFF. The DNA of the CDR3 is TGTGCCAGCAGCTTAGGTCCCAATCAGGGGGCCAATGAGCAGTTCTTC.

The chain uses TRBV5-1 and TRBJ2-3, with TRBD1 matching 7 bases. V lost 4 bases and J lost 0; bases outside the gene matches: 8. The CDR3 contains 16 residues. Germline assignment: CDR1 SGHRS and CDR2 YFSETQ. CDR3 amino acids: CASSPWDSPSTDTQYF. CDR3 sequence (DNA): TGCGCCAGCAGCCCATGGGACAGCCCAAGCACAGATACGCAGTATTTT.

The chain has TRBV27 and TRBJ2-3; 11 bases align to TRBD2. The CDR3 totals 16 residues. J gave up 4 bases and V 6 bases, and 9 bases lay outside the gene matches. CDR1 MNHEY and CDR2 SMNVEV come from the germline V gene (reference sequence). CDR3 amino acids: CASSRRLAGYADTQYF. In nucleotides, the CDR3 is TGTGCCAGCAGCCGCCGACTAGCGGGATACGCAGATACGCAGTATTTT.

This clonotype was found a few times. The V and J genes are TRBV15 and TRBJ1-2, with D tentatively TRBD1 (5 bases). The CDR3 length is 13 residues. The V gene lost 6 bases and the J gene lost 3 bases, with 11 bases spanning the gap. Germline V gene sequence: CDR1 LNHNV, CDR2 YYDKDF (reference sequence). In nucleotides, the CDR3 is TGTGCCACCAGGTCCAGACAGTACTATGGCTACACCTTC. Its protein is CATRSRQYYGYTF.

The J gene is TRBJ1-6, the V gene TRBV19; D not certain. V lost 0 bases to trimming and J lost 10 bases, with 4 bases between them. Germline assignment: CDR1 LNHDA and CDR2 SQIVND (reference sequence). The CDR3 loop spans 12 amino acids. DNA of the CDR3: TGTGCCAGTAGTATAGAAAGATCACCCCTCCACTTT. The encoded protein is CASSIERSPLHF.

This chain links TRBV12-3 or TRBV12-4 with TRBJ1-2; no definite D call. This CDR3 has 13 amino acids. Trimming took off 1 base at V and 3 bases at J, with 6 bases between the two ends. CDR3 in amino acids: CASSLDGYYGYTF. The CDR3, as DNA: TGTGCCAGCAGTTTAGACGGATACTATGGCTACACCTTC.

Concerning this clonotype itself: An end of the junction does not agree with germline; a read error may underlie this. The V gene is TRBV10-3, the J gene TRBJ2-1, with TRBD1 as a possible D gene (5 bases). The CDR3 extends over 15 amino acids. Germline V gene data show CDR1 as ENHRY and CDR2 as SYGVKD. DNA of the CDR3: TGTGCCATCAGTGAGGGGGCAGTCGGCTACAGTGAGCAGTTCTTC. This gives the protein CAISEGAVGYSEQFF.

The chain uses TRBV29-1 and TRBJ2-7; D gene uncertain. CDR3 size: 12 residues. Germline V gives CDR1 SQVTM, CDR2 ANQGSEA. Trimming took 1 base from V and 4 from J, leaving 8 bases between them. CDR3 in amino acids: CSVEVTVYEQYF. The CDR3 nucleotides are TGCAGCGTTGAAGTAACGGTTTACGAGCAGTACTTC.

This chain connects TRBV24-1 to TRBJ2-1; 8 bases agree with TRBD1. Germline CDR1 is KGHDR and CDR2 is SFDVKD. This CDR3 is built from 16 residues. The J segment lost 6 bases and the V segment lost 3 bases, leaving 9 bases of the junction unmatched. The CDR3 DNA sequence: TGTGCCACCAGTGATACGTCCGGGACAGGAGTCAATGAGCAGTTCTTC. It yields the protein CATSDTSGTGVNEQFF.

The CDR3 region is CASSMTSGRDYEQYF. The CDR3 DNA reads TGCGCCAGCAGCATGACTAGCGGGAGAGACTACGAGCAGTACTTC. This rearrangement joins TRBV5-1 to TRBJ2-7; 12 bases are shared with TRBD2. Trimming removed 4 bases from V and 3 bases from J; junction bases left unmatched: 5. Germline-derived CDR1 and CDR2 are SGHRS and YFSETQ. This CDR3 is 15 amino acids long.

This clonotype came up a few times. The chain combines TRBV7-9 with TRBJ2-7; the D gene is possibly TRBD1 (6 bases). Germline lookup yields CDR1 SEHNR and CDR2 FQNEAQ (reference sequence). V was cut by 4 bases and J by 1 base, with 11 bases left in between. The CDR3 contains 14 residues. The CDR3 here is CASSSDSSSYEQYF. In nucleotides, the CDR3 is TGTGCCAGCAGCTCGGACAGCTCATCCTACGAGCAGTACTTC.

The chain joins TRBV6-4 to TRBJ2-2; D is possibly TRBD1 (6 bases). V lost 4 bases and J 5 bases, leaving 8 bases between the germline ends. The CDR3 loop spans 13 amino acids. Germline assignment: CDR1 MRHNA and CDR2 SNTAGT. CDR3 in amino acids: CASSGTATGELFF. For the CDR3, the DNA is TGTGCCAGCAGTGGGACAGCTACCGGGGAGCTGTTTTTT.

The chain links TRBV2 to TRBJ1-6, with D possibly TRBD1 on 5 matching bases. There are 15 residues in the CDR3. Germline assignment: CDR1 SNHLY and CDR2 FYNNEI. Trimming pared 6 bases from V and 4 bases from J, leaving 13 bases between. CDR3 DNA sequence: TGTGCCAGCAGCCTAGGCGGGGGGTATAATTCACCCCTCCACTTT. Protein sequence: CASSLGGGYNSPLHF.

This sequence joins TRBV5-1 and TRBJ2-4, with no clear D. Trimming pared 3 bases from V and 3 bases from J, leaving 7 bases between. Germline V lookup: CDR1 SGHRS, CDR2 YFSETQ. The CDR3 has 13 residues. This CDR3 is CASSSEGKNIQYF. CDR3 in DNA: TGCGCCAGCAGCTCCGAAGGCAAAAACATTCAGTACTTC. The whole variable domain, filled in from reference TRBV5-1 and TRBJ2-4, reads KAGVTQTPRYLIKTRGQQVTLSCSPISGHRSVSWYQQTPGQGLQFLFEYFSETQRNKGNFPGRFSGRQFSNSRSEMNVSTLELGDSALYLCASSSEGKNIQYFGAGTRLSVL.

The sample holds one count of this clonotype. This rearrangement joins TRBV6-5 to TRBJ1-2; possibly TRBD1 for D (5 bases). The V gene lost 5 bases and the J gene lost 4 bases, with 14 bases spanning the gap. This CDR3 has 14 residues. Germline loops: CDR1 MNHEY, CDR2 SVGAGI. As DNA, the CDR3 is TGTGCCAGCAGTCCCGACAGTAGACCCTATGGCTACACCTTC. Amino acids: CASSPDSRPYGYTF.

This clonotype was detected only a few times. The chain recombines TRBV9 with TRBJ2-3; 7 bases are a match to TRBD2. The trim removed 3 bases at V and 2 bases at J, leaving 9 bases unmatched. Germline V gene sequence: CDR1 SGDLS, CDR2 YYNGEE. The CDR3 loop spans 16 amino acids. This CDR3 reads CASSANLAEITDTQYF. The CDR3 DNA follows: TGTGCCAGCAGCGCCAACCTAGCGGAGATCACAGATACGCAGTATTTT.

V is TRBV12-3 or TRBV12-4 and J is TRBJ2-1; TRBD2 agrees at 7 bases. The CDR3 contains 18 residues. V lost 4 bases, J lost 4 bases, and 16 bases stayed unmatched. CDR3 coding DNA: TGTGCCAGCAGTTGGGGGGGGGGACGAGCGGTAGAATACAATGAGCAGTTCTTC. Its protein product is CASSWGGGRAVEYNEQFF.